This passage covers 20 T cell receptor beta chains from one sample sequenced in a study of blood T cell repertoires in COVID-19. Using immunoSEQ multiplex PCR, the repertoire was profiled, and TCRdb retains in-frame clones only, with some absent. The table shows some 430,000 clones, with roughly 88% occurring only once. The sample comprised PBMCs or T cells enriched from blood (not recorded which). All receptors derive from a man younger than 35 who had recovered from COVID-19.

This clone appeared a few times. The chain combines TRBV20-1 with TRBJ1-1, with a possible D match to TRBD1 (6 bases). Germline V gene sequence: CDR1 DFQATT, CDR2 SNEGSKA (reference sequence). With 3 bases removed from V and 5 bases from J, the gap between germline ends came to 16 bases. This CDR3 has 14 residues. CDR3 residues: CSASKGDRWTEAFF. CDR3 sequence (DNA): TGCAGTGCTAGTAAGGGAGACAGGTGGACTGAAGCTTTCTTT.

This sequence joins TRBV9 and TRBJ1-2; TRBD1 matches at 9 bases. The germline V gene encodes CDR1 SGDLS and CDR2 YYNGEE. The J segment lost 6 bases and the V segment lost 3 bases, leaving 3 bases of the junction unmatched. The CDR3 is made up of 13 amino acids. The CDR3 DNA sequence: TGTGCCAGCAGCGACCGGGACAGGGATGGCTACACCTTC. Encoded protein: CASSDRDRDGYTF.

The genes are TRBV28 and TRBJ1-4, with TRBD1 matching over 7 bases. The V gene's germline CDR1 is MDHEN and CDR2 SYDVKM. V shed 3 bases, J shed 3 bases, and the junction held 7 bases outside the gene matches. The length of the CDR3 is 16 residues. CDR3 sequence reads: CASSFRYRGANEKLFF. CDR3 DNA: TGTGCCAGCAGTTTTCGTTACAGGGGTGCTAATGAAAAACTGTTTTTT.

The chain employs TRBV13 and TRBJ2-1; TRBD2 matches 7 bases. This CDR3 has 19 amino acids. Germline-derived CDR1 and CDR2 are PRHDT and FYEKMQ (reference sequence). V trimming: 0 bases; J trimming: 0 bases; junction bases outside the gene matches: 11. CDR3: CASSLGLPGRESSYNEQFF. CDR3 coding DNA: TGTGCCAGCAGCTTAGGACTCCCTGGGAGGGAGAGCTCCTACAATGAGCAGTTCTTC.

This clone has just a few counts. The chain employs TRBV4-1 and TRBJ2-1; 7 nucleotides match TRBD2. This CDR3 spans 15 amino acids. V lost 4 bases, J lost 8 bases, and 11 bases stayed unmatched. CDR1 is MGHRA, CDR2 YSYEKL, per germline. The CDR3 DNA sequence: TGCGCCAGCAGCCCCCCTAGCGGAGGCTGGTATGAGCAGTTCTTC. This encodes CASSPPSGGWYEQFF.

A word on this clone: Other DNA sequences within the sample encode an identical CDR3. The V gene is TRBV18, the J gene TRBJ2-7; 7 bases map to TRBD1. J gave up 0 bases and V 3 bases, and 2 bases lay outside the gene matches. Germline-derived CDR1 and CDR2 are KGHSH and LQKENI. The CDR3 length is 14 residues. This CDR3 is CASSPDRSSYEQYF. CDR3 DNA sequence: TGTGCCAGCTCACCGGACAGGAGCTCCTACGAGCAGTACTTC.

This chain links TRBV5-4 with TRBJ2-5, with 8 bases matching TRBD1. Germline CDR1 SGHNT, CDR2 YYREEE (reference sequence). The CDR3 has 14 amino acids. The V segment lost 3 bases and the J segment 5 bases; nucleotides outside the gene matches: 6. CDR3 sequence reads: CASSSTGGRETQYF. CDR3 nucleotide sequence: TGTGCCAGCAGCTCTACAGGGGGACGGGAGACCCAGTACTTC.

For this clone: Within the sample, other DNA sequences also encode this same CDR3. The chain carries TRBV2 and TRBJ1-2; a possible D gene is TRBD1 (6 bases). CDR3 size: 15 residues. The V and J ends lost 0 bases and 3 bases respectively, with 11 bases between them. The germline V gene encodes CDR1 SNHLY and CDR2 FYNNEI. CDR3 DNA: TGTGCCAGCAGTGAAGCGCAGGGGTTATACTATGGCTACACCTTC. Translation gives CASSEAQGLYYGYTF.

The rearrangement joins TRBV28 to TRBJ2-1; 7 bases are a match to TRBD1. Germline CDR1 reads MDHEN; CDR2 reads SYDVKM. V gave up 7 bases and J gave up 0 bases; unmatched junction bases: 15. The CDR3 loop spans 18 amino acids. The CDR3 DNA reads TGTGCCAGCATGGAGACACAGGGGAAGGCACTCTCCTACAATGAGCAGTTCTTC. Translated, it gives CASMETQGKALSYNEQFF.

A note on this clone: A read error may account for a junction end that differs from germline. This sequence joins TRBV10-3 and TRBJ1-4; no clear D. Germline-derived CDR1 and CDR2 are ENHRY and SYGVKD. The CDR3 totals 17 residues. CDR3 DNA sequence: TGTGCCATCAGTGAGTCCGACGGAAAAGGGAGCTCGTATAAACCGTTTTTT. This gives the protein CAISESDGKGSSYKPFF.

The gene calls are TRBV25-1 and TRBJ1-3, with TRBD1 as a possible D gene (6 bases). This CDR3 has 16 residues. Trimming left V 1 base short and J 5 bases short, with 15 bases between. Per the germline V gene, CDR1 is MGHDK and CDR2 is SYGVNS. CDR3: CASSEFGGQSRNTIYF. The CDR3 coding sequence is TGTGCCAGCAGTGAATTTGGGGGACAATCGAGAAACACCATATATTTT.

This chain links TRBV4-1 with TRBJ1-5; TRBD1 matches 7 bases. V shed 5 bases, J shed 4 bases, and the junction held 8 bases outside the gene matches. The CDR3 has 15 residues. Germline V gives CDR1 MGHRA, CDR2 YSYEKL. The CDR3 DNA is TGCGCCAGCAGCTTCCTGACAGGGAGGAATCAGCCCCAGCATTTT. Protein sequence: CASSFLTGRNQPQHF.

This chain uses TRBV30 with TRBJ2-2, with 12 bases identical to TRBD2. The CDR3 is 16 residues long. The J segment lost 2 bases and the V segment lost 3 bases, leaving 4 bases of the junction unmatched. CDR1 and CDR2 (germline): GTSNPN, SVGIG (reference sequence). CDR3: CAWRRGLAGNTGELFF. DNA for the CDR3: TGTGCCTGGAGGCGCGGACTAGCGGGAAACACCGGGGAGCTGTTTTTT.

The rearrangement links TRBV2 to TRBJ2-2, with 7 nucleotides matching TRBD1. V lost 5 bases to trimming and J lost 7 bases; unmatched junction nucleotides: 10. Germline CDR1 SNHLY, CDR2 FYNNEI. The CDR3 sequence is 15 residues long. This chain's CDR3 is CASSTSGGRDGELFF. The DNA of the CDR3 is TGTGCCAGCAGTACCTCAGGGGGTAGAGACGGGGAGCTGTTTTTT.

This sequence joins TRBV29-1 and TRBJ1-1, with D possibly TRBD1 on 6 matching bases. The CDR3 covers 18 residues. The ends were cut back, 5 bases at V and 2 bases at J, with 27 bases in the middle. Per the germline V gene, CDR1 is SQVTM and CDR2 is ANQGSEA. The chain's CDR3 is CSVQSLPIQGRVNTEAFF. CDR3 in DNA: TGCAGCGTTCAAAGTCTCCCCATCCAGGGGAGGGTAAACACTGAAGCTTTCTTT.

The chain carries TRBV24-1 and TRBJ2-4; D might be TRBD1 (6 bases). V was pared by 9 bases and J by 8 bases, with 22 bases between. Germline V gene lookup returns CDR1 KGHDR and CDR2 SFDVKD. CDR3 size: 15 residues. This CDR3 reads CATGGPLSQPDIQYF. The CDR3 DNA follows: TGTGCCACCGGGGGCCCCCTTAGCCAGCCTGACATTCAGTACTTC.

The chain has TRBV12-5 and TRBJ1-1; no reliable D call. This CDR3 spans 12 amino acids. Looked up from germline, CDR1 is LGHNT and CDR2 is FRNRAP. With 3 bases removed from V and 1 base from J, the gap between germline ends came to 3 bases. The CDR3 coding sequence is TGTGCTAGTGGTTTACAGAACACTGAAGCTTTCTTT. Translating gives CASGLQNTEAFF.

The V and J genes are TRBV28 and TRBJ2-7; 7 bases line up with TRBD2. The trim removed 5 bases at V and 1 base at J, leaving 5 bases unmatched. The CDR3 contains 14 residues. The germline gives CDR1 MDHEN, CDR2 SYDVKM. CDR3 coding DNA: TGTGCCAGCAGTGCGGGAGTGTATTCCTACGAGCAGTACTTC. This translates into CASSAGVYSYEQYF.

The rearrangement links TRBV11-3 to TRBJ1-3; D is unclear. The V and J ends lost 2 bases and 0 bases respectively, with 11 bases between them. CDR1 and CDR2 (germline): SGHNT, YENEEA. The length of the CDR3 is 16 residues. CDR3 residues: CASSLPGTLSGNTIYF. Here the CDR3 DNA reads TGTGCCAGCAGCTTACCGGGTACCCTCTCTGGAAACACCATATATTTT.

This chain joins TRBV30 and TRBJ1-6, with 9 positions matching TRBD1. Germline V CDR1 and CDR2: GTSNPN, SVGIG (reference sequence). V shed 2 bases, J shed 7 bases, and the junction held 9 bases outside the gene matches. CDR3 length: 16 residues. The CDR3, as DNA: TGTGCCTGGAGTAAAGGGGACAGGGACTGGAATTCACCCCTCCACTTT. It specifies CAWSKGDRDWNSPLHF.